The 21 T cell receptor beta chains given below trace back to one sample, sequenced in a study of post-analysis software for immune sequencing data. Included in the TCR beta cDNA libraries were unique molecular identifiers. MiXCR was run by TCRdb on the PCR reads, yielding one entry per CDR3 protein. The data show around 400,000 distinct CDR3 sequences, with approximately 33% seen just once and around an eighth held by the top ten. Points from the study as a whole: In patients, TRBV5-6, TRBV5-1 and TRBV20-1 belonged to five TRBV segments found more frequently than in controls.

Their specific antigens are unknown. Sequences were obtained from blood. The receptors stem from a girl aged 5-17 years with multiple sclerosis.

The rearrangement uses TRBV4-1 and TRBJ2-7, with 12 bases lining up with TRBD2. V dropped 2 bases and J dropped 2; count of bases not matched to a gene: 1. CDR3 length: 15 amino acids. Germline V CDR1 and CDR2: MGHRA, YSYEKL. The CDR3 reads CASSQLAGGTYEQYF. For the CDR3, the DNA is TGCGCCAGCAGCCAACTAGCGGGGGGGACCTACGAGCAGTACTTC.

This rearrangement joins TRBV10-3 to TRBJ2-7; D ambiguous. The CDR3 covers 9 residues. Deletions cut 8 bases from V and 11 bases from J, with 10 bases between. Germline lookup yields CDR1 ENHRY and CDR2 SYGVKD. CDR3 amino acids: CAIWQDKYF. The DNA of the CDR3 is TGTGCCATCTGGCAGGATAAGTACTTC.

This clonotype turned up a few times. The V gene is TRBV4-1, the J gene TRBJ2-1; tentatively, D is TRBD2 (5 bases). CDR1 is MGHRA and CDR2 is YSYEKL in the germline V gene. Trimming removed 6 bases from V and 6 bases from J, with 21 bases in between. This CDR3 is built from 16 residues. The DNA of the CDR3 is TGCGCCAGCAGATACTATGTGGACTCCGACGGCAATGAGCAGTTCTTC. Translated: CASRYYVDSDGNEQFF.

The chain joins TRBV5-4 to TRBJ1-2; D unclear. The V and J ends lost 0 bases and 0 bases respectively, with 6 bases between them. This CDR3 region has 14 residues. Germline V gene sequence: CDR1 SGHNT, CDR2 YYREEE (reference sequence). CDR3 bases: TGTGCCAGCAGCTTGGATCCTGCTAACTATGGCTACACCTTC. Amino acid sequence: CASSLDPANYGYTF.

The rearrangement links TRBV7-9 to TRBJ2-7; TRBD1 might be the D (7 bases). Germline assignment: CDR1 SEHNR and CDR2 FQNEAQ (reference sequence). The V end was cut by 5 bases, the J end by 0 bases, with 20 bases between. This CDR3 has 17 residues. In nucleotides, the CDR3 is TGTGCCAGCAGCACCACGACAGGGCGGAGGGGCTCCTACGAGCAGTACTTC. Its translation is CASSTTTGRRGSYEQYF.

A few counts support this clonotype. The CDR3 loop reads CASPTTGLSGGYRTDTQYF. In nucleotides, the CDR3 is TGTGCCAGCCCCACAACAGGGTTGAGCGGGGGTTACCGCACAGATACGCAGTATTTT. The rearrangement uses TRBV2 and TRBJ2-3; 8 bases match TRBD2. CDR1 is SNHLY and CDR2 is FYNNEI in the germline V gene. V lost 8 bases to trimming and J lost 1 base; unmatched junction nucleotides: 20. The CDR3 sequence is 19 residues long.

Comments on this clonotype: Given a much more abundant clone one base away, this may be a read error. The chain joins TRBV20-1 to TRBJ2-3; tentatively, D is TRBD1 or TRBD2 (5 bases each). The germline V gene encodes CDR1 DFQATT and CDR2 SNEGSKA (reference sequence). Trimming took off 6 bases at V and 4 bases at J, with 8 bases between the two ends. CDR3 length: 11 amino acids. DNA of the CDR3: TGCAGTGCGGGACCAGCAGATACGCAGTATTTT. Its protein product is CSAGPADTQYF.

The chain employs TRBV5-1 and TRBJ2-4; the D gene is possibly TRBD1 (6 bases). There are 14 residues in the CDR3. The germline V and J ends were trimmed by 3 bases and 7 bases, with 14 bases remaining between them. Germline CDR1 SGHRS, CDR2 YFSETQ. The CDR3 DNA sequence: TGCGCCAGCAGCTCGACGGACAGTCTCAACATTCAGTACTTC. This sequence encodes CASSSTDSLNIQYF. The full variable domain, its missing parts supplied by reference TRBV5-1 and TRBJ2-4, is KAGVTQTPRYLIKTRGQQVTLSCSPISGHRSVSWYQQTPGQGLQFLFEYFSETQRNKGNFPGRFSGRQFSNSRSEMNVSTLELGDSALYLCASSSTDSLNIQYFGAGTRLSVL.

This chain connects TRBV5-1 to TRBJ2-7, with a possible D match to TRBD1 (6 bases). Looked up from germline, CDR1 is SGHRS and CDR2 is YFSETQ. Between the trimmed V and J ends, which lost 3 bases and 0 bases, there was a span of 13 bases. The CDR3 has 15 residues. For the CDR3, the DNA is TGCGCCAGCAGCTCGACAGGCGTTAGCTCCTACGAGCAGTACTTC. Its translation: CASSSTGVSSYEQYF. Drawing the rest from reference TRBV5-1 and TRBJ2-7, the complete variable domain is KAGVTQTPRYLIKTRGQQVTLSCSPISGHRSVSWYQQTPGQGLQFLFEYFSETQRNKGNFPGRFSGRQFSNSRSEMNVSTLELGDSALYLCASSSTGVSSYEQYFGPGTRLTVT.

This clonotype was counted a few times. This chain links TRBV7-2 with TRBJ2-3, with D uncertain. The V end was cut by 5 bases, the J end by 6 bases, with 12 bases between. The CDR3 runs to 13 residues. Germline assignment: CDR1 SGHTA and CDR2 FQGNSA. The CDR3, as DNA: TGTGCCAGCAGCCTCCGGCAGTTGGATACGCAGTATTTT. It encodes CASSLRQLDTQYF.

Points on this clonotype: A read error may account for a junction end that differs from germline. The chain uses TRBV3-1 and TRBJ2-3, with 7 bases matching TRBD2. CDR3 length: 16 residues. Germline loops: CDR1 LGHDT, CDR2 YNNKEL (reference sequence). The CDR3 spells CASSQSGGTHADAQYF. DNA for the CDR3: TGTGCCAGCAGCCAGTCGGGGGGAACCCACGCAGATGCGCAGTATTTT.

The V call is TRBV6-6, the J call TRBJ1-3; D remains unclear. Germline V lookup: CDR1 MNHNY, CDR2 SVGAGI (reference sequence). The CDR3 is 16 amino acids. The V and J ends lost 5 bases and 0 bases respectively, with 14 bases between them. CDR3 in amino acids: CASSPEKGISGNTIYF. The CDR3 DNA reads as TGTGCCAGCAGTCCAGAAAAGGGCATCTCTGGAAACACCATATATTTT.

The chain is built from TRBV20-1 and TRBJ2-7; D perhaps matches TRBD2 (6 bases). In germline, CDR1 is DFQATT, CDR2 SNEGSKA (reference sequence). V shed 5 bases and J shed 5 bases, with 22 bases lying between them. This CDR3 has 15 amino acids. CDR3 sequence (DNA): TGCAGTGCTGGAAGGGGTGCGGGATCGGGTAACGAGCAGTACTTC. Translated, it gives CSAGRGAGSGNEQYF.

This chain connects TRBV12-3 or TRBV12-4 to TRBJ2-1, with D possibly matching TRBD2 (6 bases). The CDR3 has 14 residues. Trimming left V 3 bases short and J 6 bases short, with 12 bases between. The CDR3 reads CASSFGTGFNEQFF. The DNA for the CDR3 is TGTGCCAGCAGTTTTGGGACTGGATTCAATGAGCAGTTCTTC.

In this sample, this clonotype turned up a few times. The chain is built from TRBV6-5 and TRBJ2-1; 7 bases are a match to TRBD2. The trim removed 5 bases at V and 5 bases at J, leaving 6 bases unmatched. CDR3 length: 14 amino acids. The germline V gene has CDR1 MNHEY and CDR2 SVGAGI. The CDR3 loop is CASSTRDYNNEQFF. The CDR3 DNA reads TGTGCCAGCAGTACCCGGGACTACAACAATGAGCAGTTCTTC.

Remarks on this clonotype: A much larger clone differs by one base, so this may be a read error. This rearrangement joins TRBV7-2 to TRBJ2-1; perhaps TRBD2 as D (5 bases). The J call is doubtful: the DNA matches TRBJ2-7 better. The CDR3 extends over 13 amino acids. Germline V gives CDR1 SGHTA, CDR2 FQGNSA. For the CDR3, the DNA is TGTGCCGGCAGCCTAGACTCGGCGGGCGAGCAGTACTTC. This gives the protein CAGSLDSAGEQYF.

This chain joins TRBV6-2 or TRBV6-3 and TRBJ2-1; 14 bases line up with TRBD2. Trimming removed 5 bases from V and 10 bases from J; junction bases left unmatched: 4. The CDR3 is 14 amino acids. Germline V gene lookup returns CDR1 MNHEY and CDR2 SVGEGT. CDR3 in DNA: TGTGCCAGCAGTGGGACTAGCGGGGGCCTCGAGCAGTTCTTC. This gives the protein CASSGTSGGLEQFF.

The chain has TRBV5-6 and TRBJ2-6; D unresolved. V lost 0 bases to trimming and J lost 2 bases, with 12 bases between them. Germline V lookup: CDR1 SGHDT, CDR2 YYEEEE. This CDR3 comprises 17 residues. The CDR3 here is CASSLGPSVAGANVLTF. The CDR3 DNA reads TGTGCCAGCAGCTTGGGGCCAAGTGTGGCTGGGGCCAACGTCCTGACTTTC.

Only a few counts were recorded for this clonotype. The rearrangement uses TRBV15 and TRBJ2-7; 9 bases agree with TRBD1. Germline V gene sequence: CDR1 LNHNV, CDR2 YYDKDF (reference sequence). V lost 5 bases to trimming and J lost 0 bases; unmatched junction nucleotides: 8. The CDR3 covers 16 residues. This CDR3 reads CATSPFGTGSSYEQYF. The CDR3 DNA follows: TGTGCCACCAGCCCCTTCGGGACAGGGTCCTCCTACGAGCAGTACTTC.

This clonotype was seen more than once but under ten times. The chain links TRBV5-6 to TRBJ2-1, with 8 bases identical to TRBD2. Trimming cost V 4 bases and J 0 bases; bases outside gene matches: 9. The CDR3 is 17 residues long. Germline CDR1 reads SGHDT; CDR2 reads YYEEEE. This chain's CDR3 is CASSQIAGPLSYNEQFF. CDR3 bases: TGTGCCAGCAGCCAGATAGCGGGGCCCCTCTCCTACAATGAGCAGTTCTTC.

This sequence joins TRBV20-1 and TRBJ2-1; 11 nucleotides agree with TRBD2. Germline lookup yields CDR1 DFQATT and CDR2 SNEGSKA (reference sequence). Germline trimming cut 4 bases from V and 12 bases from J; bases unmatched to any gene: 17. The CDR3 is 16 residues long. CDR3 in DNA: TGCAGTGCTACCTTTTCTAGCGGGGGGCACACAATGAGGCAGTTCTTC. Encoded protein: CSATFSSGGHTMRQFF.